One sample yielded the 21 T cell receptor beta chains listed below, sequenced in a study of T cells in Graves' hyperthyroidism and ophthalmopathy. TCR beta CDR3 regions were amplified from RNA. The HTBI primer set served for first-round RT-PCR of the TCR CDR3. One entry per CDR3 protein, called by TCRdb with MiXCR from the multiplex PCR reads. There are around 760,000 distinct CDR3 sequences in the sample; about 35% occur only once, and roughly 30% lies in the top ten. Sequencing was carried out using blood. The receptors originated from a woman in her 40s with Graves' hyperthyroidism.

This clonotype has only a few counts. The rearrangement joins TRBV11-2 to TRBJ2-2; D might be TRBD1 (5 bases). Germline V gives CDR1 SGHAT, CDR2 FQNNGV. The CDR3 runs 18 residues. Between the trimmed V and J ends, which lost 4 bases and 1 base, there was a span of 19 bases. The DNA for the CDR3 is TGTGCCAGCAGCTCCCCCCGGTTGGGGCGGCAGAACACCGGGGAGCTGTTTTTT. Residues: CASSSPRLGRQNTGELFF.

This clonotype was counted many times. The V gene is TRBV7-6, the J gene TRBJ2-6; possible D gene TRBD1, 6 bases. The CDR3 is made up of 18 amino acids. CDR1 SGHVS and CDR2 FNYEAQ come from the germline V gene. The germline V and J ends were trimmed by 6 bases and 0 bases, with 18 bases remaining between them. The CDR3 DNA reads TGTGCCAGCAGGGGGTCGGACAGCGCAAGCTCTGGGGCCAACGTCCTGACTTTC. Its translation is CASRGSDSASSGANVLTF.

The chain links TRBV10-3 to TRBJ2-6; 8 bases are shared with TRBD1. After removal of 5 bases from V and 4 bases from J, the junction contained 4 bases not matched to a gene. The CDR3 contains 15 residues. Germline values: CDR1 ENHRY, CDR2 SYGVKD. CDR3 coding DNA: TGTGCCATCAGTCCAGGGGGCGCGGGGGCCAACGTCCTGACTTTC. Translated: CAISPGGAGANVLTF.

This chain joins TRBV2 and TRBJ2-7; D might be TRBD1 or TRBD2, each matching 5 bases. The CDR3 contains 16 residues. Trimming pared 5 bases from V and 0 bases from J, leaving 17 bases between. The germline gives CDR1 SNHLY, CDR2 FYNNEI. In nucleotides, the CDR3 is TGTGCCAGCAGTCCACTCGGGACGGCGAGCTCCTACGAGCAGTACTTC. This codes for CASSPLGTASSYEQYF.

This clonotype was recorded at least ten times. This sequence joins TRBV20-1 and TRBJ2-7; TRBD2 aligns across 16 bases. V lost 6 bases and J lost 6; bases outside the gene matches: 8. The CDR3 is made up of 15 amino acids. Germline loops: CDR1 DFQATT, CDR2 SNEGSKA (reference sequence). CDR3 DNA: TGCAGTGCCAACCCTGGGACTAGCGGGAGGGCCGAGCAGTACTTC. Protein: CSANPGTSGRAEQYF.

V gene TRBV25-1 combines with J gene TRBJ1-6; D ambiguous. The ends were cut back, 4 bases at V and 5 bases at J, with 21 bases in the middle. This CDR3 region has 18 residues. Germline V gene data show CDR1 as MGHDK and CDR2 as SYGVNS. CDR3 sequence (DNA): TGTGCCAGCAGTGCGGCAGGAGGGTCGGTCGGTGATAATTCACCCCTCCACTTT. Translating it yields CASSAAGGSVGDNSPLHF.

The genes are TRBV12-3 or TRBV12-4 and TRBJ1-1, with D possibly being TRBD1 (5 bases). The CDR3 is made up of 17 amino acids. Trimming left V 1 base short and J 4 bases short, with 19 bases between. The CDR3 here is CASSLGGAAPRGTEAFF. DNA for the CDR3: TGTGCCAGCAGTTTAGGAGGGGCGGCACCACGGGGCACTGAAGCTTTCTTT.

This clonotype has only a few counts. The CDR3 here is CAWSVSSHTEAFF. The CDR3 bases are TGTGCCTGGAGTGTCAGCTCACACACTGAAGCTTTCTTT. The chain recombines TRBV30 with TRBJ1-1; no clear D gene. CDR1 is GTSNPN and CDR2 is SVGIG in the germline V gene (reference sequence). This CDR3 comprises 13 residues. Trimming removed 0 bases at V and 3 bases at J, with 8 bases between.

In this sample, this clonotype turned up many times. The V call is TRBV11-2, the J call TRBJ1-4; no clear D. V lost 10 bases and J 8 bases, leaving 11 bases between the germline ends. From germline, CDR1 is SGHAT and CDR2 FQNNGV. This CDR3 is built from 11 residues. The CDR3 loop reads CATGANEKLFF. The DNA of the CDR3 is TGTGCCACAGGAGCCAACGAAAAACTGTTTTTT. Full variable domain (remainder filled in from reference TRBV11-2 and TRBJ1-4): EAGVAQSPRYKIIEKRQSVAFWCNPISGHATLYWYQQILGQGPKLLIQFQNNGVVDDSQLPKDRFSAERLKGVDSTLKIQPAKLEDSAVYLCATGANEKLFFGSGTQLSVL.

This clonotype was picked up many times. This rearrangement joins TRBV10-1 to TRBJ1-1; 7 bases line up with TRBD1. Germline loops: CDR1 WNHNN, CDR2 SYGVQD (reference sequence). The CDR3 has 12 residues. V lost 4 bases to trimming and J lost 11 bases; unmatched junction nucleotides: 7. CDR3 coding DNA: TGCGCCAGCAGTGCTTCGGACAGGACCGCTTTCTTT. Amino acid sequence: CASSASDRTAFF.

There are a few counts of this clonotype. This chain connects TRBV6-4 to TRBJ2-7; D gene ambiguous. The germline V gene has CDR1 MRHNA and CDR2 SNTAGT. The CDR3 loop spans 17 amino acids. Trimming shortened V by 2 bases and J by 2 bases, and 19 bases separated the two germline ends. The CDR3 loop is CASSDPNPPTNAYEQYF. Here the CDR3 DNA reads TGTGCCAGCAGTGACCCTAATCCGCCTACCAACGCCTACGAGCAGTACTTC.

The rearrangement uses TRBV2 and TRBJ2-3; D may be TRBD1 (6 bases). This CDR3 comprises 13 residues. V lost 6 bases and J lost 6, with 13 bases in between. Germline CDR1 SNHLY, CDR2 FYNNEI. In nucleotides, the CDR3 is TGTGCCAGCAGAGAACAGGGTAGGGATACGCAGTATTTT. This encodes CASREQGRDTQYF.

The sample holds a few counts of this clonotype. This sequence joins TRBV7-6 and TRBJ1-1; D is possibly TRBD1 (6 bases). Germline V gene data show CDR1 as SGHVS and CDR2 as FNYEAQ. This CDR3 spans 15 amino acids. Between the trimmed V and J ends, which lost 8 bases and 5 bases, there was a span of 21 bases. The CDR3 is CASAKKPGVWTEAFF. The CDR3 DNA reads TGTGCCAGCGCCAAAAAACCAGGGGTATGGACTGAAGCTTTCTTT.

This clonotype was counted between two and nine times. One end of the junction fails to match germline, which may point to a read error. The chain employs TRBV10-3 and TRBJ1-6; 8 nucleotides agree with TRBD1. The CDR3 consists of 15 residues. Germline V CDR1 and CDR2: ENHRY, SYGVKD. In nucleotides, the CDR3 is TGTGCCAGCAGTGGACAGGGTTTGGAGAATTCACCCCTCCACTTT. Translated, it gives CASSGQGLENSPLHF.

The V gene is TRBV7-9, the J gene TRBJ1-3; 10 bases agree with TRBD1. CDR3 length: 19 amino acids. Per the germline V gene, CDR1 is SEHNR and CDR2 is FQNEAQ (reference sequence). After removal of 4 bases from V and 2 bases from J, the junction contained 14 bases not matched to a gene. The CDR3 DNA sequence: TGTGCCAGCAGCTCACCCACCAATATGGGACAGGGGACTGGAAACACCATATATTTT. Its protein product is CASSSPTNMGQGTGNTIYF.

The table lists this clonotype with a few counts. This chain joins TRBV29-1 and TRBJ2-7; D gene ambiguous. V was cut by 3 bases and J by 2 bases, with 20 bases left in between. The germline gives CDR1 SQVTM, CDR2 ANQGSEA. CDR3 length: 16 residues. CDR3: CSVDVKLMSRPYEQYF. Written as DNA, the CDR3 is TGCAGCGTTGATGTTAAACTAATGTCTCGGCCCTACGAGCAGTACTTC.

The genes are TRBV25-1 and TRBJ1-2, with TRBD1 as a possible D gene (6 bases). Germline CDR1 is MGHDK and CDR2 is SYGVNS. The CDR3 sequence is 15 residues long. With 3 bases removed from V and 7 bases from J, the gap between germline ends came to 18 bases. The CDR3 loop is CASSDPWGATGGYTF. The CDR3 bases are TGTGCCAGCAGTGACCCGTGGGGGGCCACGGGTGGCTACACCTTC.

This clonotype was found a few times. The chain uses TRBV29-1 and TRBJ2-5, with TRBD2 identical over 13 bases. The DNA end favors TRBJ2-1, so the J call may be wrong. The germline V gene encodes CDR1 SQVTM and CDR2 ANQGSEA. The CDR3 runs 14 residues. CDR3 nucleotides: TGCAGCGTTGAAGGACTAGCGGGAGGTAATGAGCAGTTCTTC. Amino acids: CSVEGLAGGNEQFF.

The chain uses TRBV9 and TRBJ1-2, with 7 bases fitting TRBD1. Germline assignment: CDR1 SGDLS and CDR2 YYNGEE. J gave up 4 bases and V 5 bases, and 8 bases lay outside the gene matches. The CDR3 extends over 14 amino acids. CDR3 residues: CASSPMTGIYGYTF. The CDR3 coding sequence is TGTGCCAGCAGTCCAATGACAGGGATCTATGGCTACACCTTC. The full variable domain, completed using reference TRBV9 and TRBJ1-2, is DSGVTQTPKHLITATGQRVTLRCSPRSGDLSVYWYQQSLDQGLQFLIQYYNGEERAKGNILERFSAQQFPDLHSELNLSSLELGDSALYFCASSPMTGIYGYTFGSGTRLTVV.

The genes are TRBV6-6 and TRBJ1-1, with a weak D call TRBD1 (6 bases). The CDR3 totals 14 residues. Trimming removed 2 bases from V and 8 bases from J, with 15 bases in between. The germline V gene encodes CDR1 MNHNY and CDR2 SVGAGI (reference sequence). The CDR3 reads CASSYRPDSIEAFF. The CDR3 DNA reads as TGTGCCAGCAGTTACAGACCGGACAGTATAGAAGCTTTCTTT.

There are a few counts of this clonotype. This rearrangement joins TRBV12-3 or TRBV12-4 to TRBJ1-1; no reliable D call. This CDR3 is built from 14 residues. V lost 5 bases and J lost 0, with 10 bases in between. CDR3 nucleotide sequence: TGTGCCAGCAGTCCCCTTCGGATGAACACTGAAGCTTTCTTT. Its protein product is CASSPLRMNTEAFF.